Included here is one T cell receptor beta chain sequence, with context. Its antigen is not known. This sample was taken from a study of cytomegalovirus exposure and HLA in healthy donors. Findings of the study overall: Analysis performed later found around 15,000 TCR beta sequences associated with HLA alleles at 0.05 false discovery rate. A later analysis found common viral pathogens apparently linked to several of the most significant clusters.

Among the donors, all were healthy bone marrow donors. The PCR contained 60 Vbeta and 13 Jbeta primers. Using immunoSEQ multiplex PCR, the repertoire was profiled, and TCRdb retains in-frame clones only, with some absent. The table lists 60,000 to 100,000 clones, 78% of them singletons. This clonotype was sampled from a male donor in good health and CMV-seropositive. Sequencing input: PBMCs.

CDR3 sequence (DNA): TGTGCCAGCAGACAGGTTCAAGAGACCCAGTACTTC. This gives the protein CASRQVQETQYF. This chain uses TRBV5-8 with TRBJ2-5; D may be TRBD1 (5 bases). This CDR3 is built from 12 residues. Germline CDR1 SGHTS, CDR2 YDEGEE. Trimming removed 5 bases from V and 2 bases from J, with 7 bases in between.